Listed here is a single TCR beta chain. This sample was included in a study of blood T cell repertoires in COVID-19. Study overall: The United States, Italy and Spain supplied acute and convalescent COVID-19 samples. Sources were T cells, B-cell-depleted T cells, or PBMCs; the material itself was cDNA or gDNA.

Original data processing: Nucleated cell counts were estimated from reference gene primer amplification. The assay was immunoSEQ multiplex PCR, and TCRdb's table has in-frame clones only and misses some. V, J and clone size reflect that table, while D and trimming were determined from the DNA. The data contain tens of thousands of clones, about 90% of them singletons. Germline V CDR1 and CDR2: LNHDA, SQIVND (reference sequence). CDR3 length equals 14 residues. Trimming took off 5 bases at V and 6 bases at J, with 13 bases between the two ends. The TCR comes from a human donor in a cohort sampled during active COVID-19. The sample taken for sequencing was peripheral blood. The chain links TRBV19 to TRBJ2-2; possible D gene TRBD1, 5 bases. CDR3 in amino acids: CASSSTGEAGELFF. In DNA, the CDR3 is TGTGCCAGTAGTTCTACAGGCGAGGCCGGGGAGCTGTTTTTT.